Shown below are 30 T cell receptor beta chains from a single sample sequenced in a study of Ad26.COV2.S vaccination and SARS-CoV-2 variants. The assay was immunoSEQ multiplex PCR, and TCRdb's table has in-frame clones only and misses some. The sample includes fewer than 400,000 clones, around 84% of them seen just once. The treatment was: roughly 18 received Ad26.COV2.S at low or high dose, single or two shots; five or six received placebo; per-sample allocation not given. All samples were drawn on day 63, counting from the first vaccine or placebo injection. This specimen consisted of peripheral blood, obtained in a trial of Ad26.COV2.S vaccine versus placebo. The receptors derive from a person aged 18 to 65 who received the Ad26.COV2.S COVID-19 vaccine or a placebo.

V and J are TRBV7-6 and TRBJ2-2, with 9 bases fitting TRBD2. V trimming: 3 bases; J trimming: 7 bases; junction bases outside the gene matches: 9. CDR1 and CDR2 from the germline V gene are SGHVS and FNYEAQ. The CDR3 totals 16 residues. The chain's CDR3 is CASSFVAGGLNGELFF. The CDR3 DNA reads TGTGCCAGCAGCTTCGTTGCGGGGGGGCTTAACGGGGAGCTGTTTTTT. Filled out from reference TRBV7-6 and TRBJ2-2, the complete variable domain reads GAGVSQSPRYKVTKRGQDVALRCDPISGHVSLYWYRQALGQGPEFLTYFNYEAQQDKSGLPNDRFSAERPEGSISTLTIQRTEQRDSAMYRCASSFVAGGLNGELFFGEGSRLTVL.

CDR3 nucleotide sequence: TGTGCCTGGAGTGCGGACGGAGCCTACGAGCAGTACTTC. It is translated as CAWSADGAYEQYF. The gene calls are TRBV30 and TRBJ2-7; D gene uncertain. Trimming removed 1 base from V and 2 bases from J, with 9 bases in between. CDR1 GTSNPN and CDR2 SVGIG come from the germline V gene (reference sequence). This CDR3 spans 13 amino acids.

This chain uses TRBV4-3 with TRBJ2-1, with 7 bases aligning to TRBD2. The CDR3 totals 15 residues. The V segment lost 1 base and the J segment 6 bases; nucleotides outside the gene matches: 6. Germline CDR1 reads LGHNA; CDR2 reads YSLEER. CDR3 region: CASSQAGGGFNEQFF. DNA of the CDR3: TGCGCCAGCAGCCAAGCGGGAGGAGGCTTCAATGAGCAGTTCTTC.

This sequence joins TRBV5-4 and TRBJ1-1; unclear D gene. This CDR3 region has 16 residues. V was shortened by 1 base and J by 6 bases, with 19 bases between the two germline ends. Germline V gene lookup returns CDR1 SGHNT and CDR2 YYREEE (reference sequence). In DNA, the CDR3 is TGTGCCAGCAGCTTGAACCCGCCTAGGTTTTTGCCTGAAGCTTTCTTT. Amino acid sequence: CASSLNPPRFLPEAFF.

This chain links TRBV4-3 with TRBJ1-2; tentative D call: TRBD1 (5 bases). This CDR3 region has 15 residues. The germline gives CDR1 LGHNA, CDR2 YSLEER. The V and J ends lost 0 bases and 4 bases respectively, with 12 bases between them. The CDR3 coding sequence is TGCGCCAGCAGCCAAGATCGGGGCGGATCCTATGGCTACACCTTC. Its protein product is CASSQDRGGSYGYTF.

The count of this clone is one. This chain links TRBV18 with TRBJ2-5; TRBD1 aligns across 7 bases. Germline V gene sequence: CDR1 KGHSH, CDR2 LQKENI. The CDR3 runs 14 residues. After removal of 3 bases from V and 4 bases from J, the junction contained 5 bases not matched to a gene. CDR3 bases: TGTGCCAGCTCACCTCGGGCAGGGGGAGAGACCCAGTACTTC. This encodes CASSPRAGGETQYF.

The chain combines TRBV10-2 with TRBJ2-7; D may be TRBD1 (6 bases). CDR1 and CDR2 (germline): WSHSY, SAAADI. The CDR3 spans 11 residues. V dropped 2 bases and J dropped 7 bases, with 6 bases sitting between them. Written as DNA, the CDR3 is TGCGCCAGCAGTGAGAGGGGGGAGCAGTACTTC. Its protein product is CASSERGEQYF.

The V call is TRBV9, the J call TRBJ1-2; D not resolved. This CDR3 comprises 14 residues. The V end was cut by 0 bases, the J end by 2 bases, with 8 bases between. Germline V gene sequence: CDR1 SGDLS, CDR2 YYNGEE. CDR3 in amino acids: CASSVGDINYGYTF. The CDR3, as DNA: TGTGCCAGCAGCGTAGGAGACATAAACTATGGCTACACCTTC. Drawing the rest from reference TRBV9 and TRBJ1-2, the complete variable domain is DSGVTQTPKHLITATGQRVTLRCSPRSGDLSVYWYQQSLDQGLQFLIQYYNGEERAKGNILERFSAQQFPDLHSELNLSSLELGDSALYFCASSVGDINYGYTFGSGTRLTVV.

The V and J genes are TRBV24-1 and TRBJ2-2; 9 bases line up with TRBD1. The CDR3 covers 17 residues. CDR1 is KGHDR and CDR2 is SFDVKD in the germline V gene. The junction had 18 bases not matched to a gene; V was cut back by 12 bases and J by 5 bases. The CDR3 DNA reads as TGTGCCCCCCGTCCCCCCACGACAGGGGGGGATACCGGGGAGCTGTTTTTT. It translates to CAPRPPTTGGDTGELFF.

J is TRBJ2-7 and V is TRBV9, with 15 bases lining up with TRBD2. V shed 0 bases and J 0 bases; nucleotides not matched to a gene: 10. This CDR3 has 20 amino acids. CDR1 and CDR2 from the germline V gene are SGDLS and YYNGEE. The chain's CDR3 is CASSVGAFGLAGGSSYEQYF. As DNA, the CDR3 is TGTGCCAGCAGCGTAGGAGCCTTCGGACTAGCGGGGGGGAGCTCCTACGAGCAGTACTTC.

This chain joins TRBV10-3 and TRBJ2-6; D is undetermined. CDR3 size: 12 residues. V lost 10 bases, J lost 3 bases, and 7 bases lay in between. In germline, CDR1 is ENHRY, CDR2 SYGVKD. CDR3 nucleotide sequence: TGTGCCAGCGTGGGTGGGGCCAACGTCCTGACTTTC. This gives the protein CASVGGANVLTF.

The J gene is TRBJ2-2, the V gene TRBV15; a weak D match, TRBD1 (6 bases). Trimming took 5 bases from V and 4 from J, leaving 17 bases between them. Germline V CDR1 and CDR2: LNHNV, YYDKDF (reference sequence). This CDR3 comprises 16 residues. CDR3 coding DNA: TGTGCCACCAGCGAACCGGGACACCTGGGCACCGGGGAGCTGTTTTTT. It codes for CATSEPGHLGTGELFF.

The CDR3 loop reads CATSRAGTGSYEQYF. The DNA of the CDR3 is TGTGCCACCAGCAGAGCCGGGACAGGGAGCTACGAGCAGTACTTC. The V gene is TRBV15, the J gene TRBJ2-7, with 9 positions matching TRBD1. The J segment lost 3 bases and the V segment lost 1 base, leaving 4 bases of the junction unmatched. CDR3 length: 15 residues. Germline V gene sequence: CDR1 LNHNV, CDR2 YYDKDF (reference sequence).

The chain joins TRBV5-1 to TRBJ1-5, with 8 bases identical to TRBD1. There are 15 residues in the CDR3. Per the germline V gene, CDR1 is SGHRS and CDR2 is YFSETQ. Trimming cost V 0 bases and J 4 bases; bases outside gene matches: 3. The CDR3 DNA sequence: TGCGCCAGCAGCTTGGCGGGACAGGATAATCAGCCCCAGCATTTT. This gives the protein CASSLAGQDNQPQHF.

This chain's CDR3 is CASSASGRNYGYTF. In DNA, the CDR3 is TGTGCCAGCAGTGCCTCGGGACGAAACTATGGCTACACCTTC. The J gene is TRBJ1-2, the V gene TRBV6-6; a weak D match, TRBD1 (5 bases). Between the trimmed V and J ends, which lost 5 bases and 2 bases, there was a span of 12 bases. CDR1 is MNHNY, CDR2 SVGAGI, per germline (reference sequence). CDR3 length: 14 amino acids.

The chain couples TRBV5-4 to TRBJ1-2, with 9 nucleotides matching TRBD1. V lost 0 bases, J lost 3 bases, and 0 bases stayed unmatched. Per germline, CDR1 SGHNT and CDR2 YYREEE (reference sequence). The CDR3 has 14 amino acids. CDR3 sequence reads: CASSLGDRDYGYTF. The CDR3 nucleotides are TGTGCCAGCAGCTTGGGGGACAGGGACTATGGCTACACCTTC.

The chain carries TRBV7-9 and TRBJ2-5, with D maybe TRBD1 (5 bases). Germline loops: CDR1 SEHNR, CDR2 FQNEAQ (reference sequence). The V gene lost 0 bases and the J gene lost 2 bases, with 22 bases spanning the gap. CDR3 size: 19 residues. CDR3 sequence: CASSLAPWGRTREQETQYF. The CDR3 region has the DNA TGTGCCAGCAGCTTAGCGCCCTGGGGCCGGACAAGAGAACAAGAGACCCAGTACTTC.

V gene TRBV3-1 (or the pseudogene TRBV3-2) combines with J gene TRBJ1-5, with D possibly matching TRBD1 (6 bases). The germline gives CDR1 LGHDT, CDR2 YNNKEL (reference sequence). V shed 1 base and J shed 7 bases, with 14 bases lying between them. This CDR3 contains 15 residues. CDR3 amino acids: CASSQGGGAEQPQHF. Here the CDR3 DNA reads TGTGCCAGCAGCCAAGGGGGGGGCGCAGAACAGCCCCAGCATTTT.

The chain couples TRBV6-5 to TRBJ1-1, with D unclear. The CDR3 is 14 amino acids. CDR1 and CDR2 from the germline V gene are MNHEY and SVGAGI. Trimming pared 5 bases from V and 1 base from J, leaving 11 bases between. CDR3 sequence reads: CASSRFLENTEAFF. The CDR3 coding sequence is TGTGCCAGCAGTCGTTTCTTGGAGAACACTGAAGCTTTCTTT.

The gene calls are TRBV5-4 and TRBJ2-5; maybe TRBD2 (7 bases). Per the germline V gene, CDR1 is SGHNT and CDR2 is YYREEE (reference sequence). Trimming stripped 5 bases from V and 2 bases from J, with 19 bases between. CDR3 length equals 16 residues. The CDR3 reads CASRDRLALRQETQYF. Written as DNA, the CDR3 is TGTGCCAGCAGGGACAGACTAGCTTTGAGACAAGAGACCCAGTACTTC.

The chain combines TRBV3-1 (or the pseudogene TRBV3-2) with TRBJ1-5; D is ambiguous. The CDR3 spans 15 residues. The germline V gene encodes CDR1 LGHDT and CDR2 YNNKEL (reference sequence). Trimming stripped 1 base from V and 4 bases from J, with 11 bases between. In DNA form, the CDR3 reads TGTGCCAGCAGCCAAGGGCGGGGTAGGAATCAGCCCCAGCATTTT. Its translation is CASSQGRGRNQPQHF.

The CDR3 loop reads CASRGFTEAFF. The CDR3 bases are TGTGCCAGCAGGGGTTTCACTGAAGCTTTCTTT. This chain joins TRBV12-3 or TRBV12-4 and TRBJ1-1; D not resolved. This CDR3 comprises 11 residues. V lost 6 bases to trimming and J lost 4 bases, with 6 bases between them.

The CDR3: CATSRDRAQDTQYF. As DNA, the CDR3 is TGTGCCACCAGCAGGGACAGGGCGCAAGATACGCAGTATTTT. The J gene is TRBJ2-3, the V gene TRBV15, with 8 bases identical to TRBD1. V shed 3 bases and J 5 bases; nucleotides not matched to a gene: 4. The CDR3 has 14 residues. CDR1 is LNHNV, CDR2 YYDKDF, per germline (reference sequence).

V usage is TRBV11-2 and J usage is TRBJ1-2; D is unclear. Germline lookup yields CDR1 SGHAT and CDR2 FQNNGV. The germline V and J ends were trimmed by 0 bases and 7 bases, with 12 bases remaining between them. The CDR3 extends over 14 amino acids. The CDR3 DNA sequence: TGTGCCAGCAGCTTAGACCCTAGACAAGCTGGCTACACCTTC. This encodes CASSLDPRQAGYTF. Full variable domain (outside the CDR3, taken from reference TRBV11-2 and TRBJ1-2): EAGVAQSPRYKIIEKRQSVAFWCNPISGHATLYWYQQILGQGPKLLIQFQNNGVVDDSQLPKDRFSAERLKGVDSTLKIQPAKLEDSAVYLCASSLDPRQAGYTFGSGTRLTVV.

The chain has TRBV11-3 and TRBJ2-1, with TRBD2 as a possible D gene (5 bases). The CDR3 spans 14 residues. In germline, CDR1 is SGHNT, CDR2 YENEEA. V was pared by 5 bases and J by 5 bases, with 13 bases between. Here the CDR3 DNA reads TGTGCCAGCAGCCCTCGGACTTTGAACAATGAGCAGTTCTTC. Translating it yields CASSPRTLNNEQFF.

The chain carries TRBV30 and TRBJ1-5; 10 bases map to TRBD1. The ends lost 3 bases at V and 1 base at J; junction bases unmatched: 0. Germline CDR1 GTSNPN, CDR2 SVGIG (reference sequence). The CDR3 contains 14 residues. CDR3 sequence: CAWRGQGSNQPQHF. Written as DNA, the CDR3 is TGTGCCTGGAGGGGACAGGGGAGCAATCAGCCCCAGCATTTT. Supplemented by reference TRBV30 and TRBJ1-5, the full variable domain reads SQTIHQWPATLVQPVGSPLSLECTVEGTSNPNLYWYRQAAGRGLQLLFYSVGIGQISSEVPQNLSASRPQDRQFILSSKKLLLSDSGFYLCAWRGQGSNQPQHFGDGTRLSIL.

CDR3 region: CASSPASGNEQFF. The CDR3 coding sequence is TGTGCCAGCTCACCGGCTAGCGGTAATGAGCAGTTCTTC. V and J are TRBV18 and TRBJ2-1, with 7 bases that match TRBD2. The CDR3 consists of 13 residues. CDR1 KGHSH and CDR2 LQKENI come from the germline V gene. The trim removed 3 bases at V and 7 bases at J, leaving 3 bases unmatched.

The chain uses TRBV5-4 and TRBJ1-6; TRBD1 might be the D (5 bases). Germline V CDR1 and CDR2: SGHNT, YYREEE (reference sequence). CDR3 length: 15 amino acids. V was cut by 0 bases and J by 5 bases, with 9 bases left in between. The CDR3 nucleotides are TGTGCCAGCAGCTTGGGGCAGGGTAATAATTCACCCCTCCACTTT. This translates into CASSLGQGNNSPLHF.

Note on this clone: Germline and junction disagree at one end, which may indicate a read error. The same CDR3 arises from other DNA sequences in this sample as well. The chain joins TRBV3-1 (or the pseudogene TRBV3-2) to TRBJ1-2, with D hard to call. Germline V gene sequence: CDR1 LGHDT, CDR2 YNNKEL (reference sequence). There are 15 residues in the CDR3. The CDR3 reads CASSQVTDFNYGYTF. The DNA of the CDR3 is TGTGCCAGCAGTCAAGTAACTGACTTTAACTATGGCTACACCTTC.

This chain joins TRBV18 and TRBJ1-2, with 8 nucleotides matching TRBD1. Trimming took 5 bases from V and 2 from J; bases not matched to a gene: 4. The CDR3 totals 14 residues. The germline gives CDR1 KGHSH, CDR2 LQKENI. The CDR3 DNA follows: TGTGCCAGCTCAATGACAGGGGAAAACTATGGCTACACCTTC. The encoded protein is CASSMTGENYGYTF.